This T cell receptor beta chain stems from a study of control samples from healthy donors and cancer patients. CDR3 length equals 14 residues. Germline V lookup: CDR1 SGHRS, CDR2 YFSETQ. The J segment lost 5 bases and the V segment lost 3 bases, leaving 3 bases of the junction unmatched. TCRdb's table, derived via immunoSEQ multiplex PCR, lists solely in-frame clones and lacks some. Of some 100,000 clones detected, about 80% appear once; the ten largest clones hold about 11%. The chain recombines TRBV5-1 with TRBJ2-1; 9 bases are shared with TRBD1. This clonotype was sampled from a woman aged 25-40 years in good health. The specimen sequenced was blood. The CDR3 bases are TGCGCCAGCAGCTGGGGACAGGGAAACAATGAGCAGTTCTTC. Protein product: CASSWGQGNNEQFF.